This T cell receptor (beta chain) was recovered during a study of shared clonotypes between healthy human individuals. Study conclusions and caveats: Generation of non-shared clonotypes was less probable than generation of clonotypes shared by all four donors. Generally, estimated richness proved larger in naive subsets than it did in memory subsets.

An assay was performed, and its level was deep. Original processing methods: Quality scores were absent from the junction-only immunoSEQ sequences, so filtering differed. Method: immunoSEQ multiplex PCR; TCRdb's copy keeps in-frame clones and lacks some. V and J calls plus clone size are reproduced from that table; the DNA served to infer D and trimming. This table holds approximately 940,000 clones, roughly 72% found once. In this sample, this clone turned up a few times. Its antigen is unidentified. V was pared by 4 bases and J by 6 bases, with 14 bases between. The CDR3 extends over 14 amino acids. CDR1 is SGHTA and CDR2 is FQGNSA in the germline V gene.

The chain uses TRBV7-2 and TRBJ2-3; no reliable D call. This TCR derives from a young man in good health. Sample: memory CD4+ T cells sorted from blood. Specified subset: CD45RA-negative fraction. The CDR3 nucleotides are TGTGCCAGCAGCTCCGGAGATAGCAGGGATACGCAGTATTTT. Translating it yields CASSSGDSRDTQYF.